This TCR beta chain was recorded in a study of T cell clones after liver transplantation. About the research overall: Liver transplant recipients had immunosuppression withdrawal attempted within 2 years. TCRbeta sequencing after a pre-transplant mixed lymphocyte reaction identified graft-donor-reactive clones, later tracked in post-transplant blood. Graft-donor-reactive sequences were compared with third-party-reactive TCRbeta sequences from pre-transplant mixed lymphocyte reactions.

Germline CDR1 and CDR2: LGHNT and FRNRAP. V lost 1 base and J lost 6, with 7 bases in between. The CDR3 is 13 amino acids. This table comes from immunoSEQ multiplex PCR, and its TCRdb copy is limited to in-frame clones, with some not included. The sample has 90,000 to 120,000 clones, approximately 78% seen once. The clonotype comes from a human donor who received a liver transplant. Material: CD4+ T cells from blood, obtained before liver transplant. The gene calls are TRBV12-5 and TRBJ2-1; D is ambiguous. CDR3 sequence: CASGLGSLNEQFF. The CDR3 region has the DNA TGTGCTAGTGGTTTGGGATCCCTCAATGAGCAGTTCTTC. The whole variable domain, filled in from reference TRBV12-5 and TRBJ2-1, reads DARVTQTPRHKVTEMGQEVTMRCQPILGHNTVFWYRQTMMQGLELLAYFRNRAPLDDSGMPKDRFSAEMPDATLATLKIQPSEPRDSAVYFCASGLGSLNEQFFGPGTRLTVL.